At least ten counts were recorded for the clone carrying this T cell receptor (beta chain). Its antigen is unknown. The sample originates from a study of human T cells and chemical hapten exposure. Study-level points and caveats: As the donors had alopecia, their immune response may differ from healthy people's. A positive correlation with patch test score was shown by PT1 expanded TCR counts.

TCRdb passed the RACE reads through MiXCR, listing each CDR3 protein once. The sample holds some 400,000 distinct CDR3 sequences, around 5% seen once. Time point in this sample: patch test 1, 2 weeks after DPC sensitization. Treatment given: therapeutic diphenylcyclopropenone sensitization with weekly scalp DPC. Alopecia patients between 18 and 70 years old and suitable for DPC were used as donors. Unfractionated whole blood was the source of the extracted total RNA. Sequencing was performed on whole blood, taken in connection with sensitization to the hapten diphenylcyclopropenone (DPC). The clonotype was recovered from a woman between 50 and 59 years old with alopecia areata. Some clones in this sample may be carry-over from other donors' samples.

This CDR3 is CASSFRGRVETQYF. The CDR3 nucleotides read TGTGCCAGCAGTTTCAGGGGGCGGGTAGAGACCCAGTACTTC. The V gene is TRBV27, the J gene TRBJ2-5; TRBD1 matches at 8 bases. The germline gives CDR1 MNHEY, CDR2 SMNVEV (reference sequence). The CDR3 covers 14 residues. J lost 4 bases, V lost 3 bases, and 4 bases had no gene match.